The present T cell receptor (beta chain) was sequenced within a study of CXCR3-negative and CXCR3-positive naive CD8 T cells. Study-level results: TRB CDR3 properties were used to infer TCR strength, and surface CD5 was comparable between naive subsets. Sequencing showed both naive subsets with comparably high diversity, and memory CD8+ cells much lower. For CXCR3-positive naive cells, TRB CDR3s were more hydrophobic than those of CXCR3-negative naive cells. Naive CXCR3-negative and CXCR3-positive cells had similar TRBV-TRBJ usage; memory differed.

A CD45RO-CCR7+CD27+CD95- phenotype identified naive CD8+ T cells. In regard to this clonotype: Its antigen is not identified.

All TRB cDNA libraries came from 5' RACE performed with UMI labels. TCRdb re-called the 5' RACE reads; every CDR3 protein appears as one record, without DNA. This table holds tens of thousands of distinct CDR3 sequences. The CDR3 consists of 13 residues. Germline assignment: CDR1 SGHVS and CDR2 FNYEAQ. The source of this sequence is a human donor in good health. Some clones in this sample may be carry-over from other donors' samples. Sequenced: naive CXCR3+ CD8+ T cells from blood. Specified subset: CD45RO-CCR7+CD27+CD95- naive CD8+ T cells expressing CXCR3 (TNR3+). The J gene is TRBJ2-7, the V gene TRBV7-6. CDR3 protein: CASSPSGTYEQYF.